A single T cell receptor (beta chain) is shown here with its context. Its specific antigen is unknown. Base qualities are missing; no much larger clone stands one base away. Library creation used the immunoSEQ multiplex PCR assay. As stored in TCRdb, this immuneACCESS dataset retains in-frame rearrangements with V and J assigned. A fraction of the clones does not appear; measured against another copy, unresolved V genes explain less than half of the discrepancy, and the remainder lacks a known reason. The sample profile shows about 52,000 clones; roughly 96% of them were found once. Roughly 2.3% of the sample belongs to the ten largest clones. This entry belongs to a study of control samples from healthy donors and cancer patients (dated by TCRdb to about 2020). The CDR3 runs 16 amino acids, cysteine and phenylalanine included. Here the CDR3 DNA is all that survives: 48 bases in frame from base 1. V is clipped by 0 bases and J by 5 bases, and the sequence between their germline boundaries is 15 bases long. According to the germline V gene, CDR1 reads SGHTA and CDR2 reads FQGNSA.

The clonotype comes from a man aged 25 to 45 in good health. Sequencing used blood. The rearrangement joined TRBV7-2 to TRBJ2-3; no D gene is confidently identified. DNA sequence: TGTGCCAGCAGCTTAGCGACCAACCCGTTGAGAGATACGCAGTATTTT. Its product reads: CASSLATNPLRDTQYF.